These 9 T cell receptor beta chains were all obtained from the same sample, sequenced in a study of shared clonotypes between healthy human individuals. The repertoire was sequenced with immunoSEQ multiplex PCR; TCRdb's copy has only in-frame clones and lacks some. The data show 2 million to 2.5 million clones, with 85% to 95% seen just once and 0.37% held by the top ten. Source material: naive CD4+ T cells from PBMCs. The subset denotes: CD45RA+ positively selected. All receptors derive from a man younger than 30 in good health. Some clones in this sample may be carry-over from other donors' samples.

CDR3 bases: TGTGCCAGCAGTGAATGGGGGACAGGGTTTACCGGGGAGCTGTTTTTT. This encodes CASSEWGTGFTGELFF. The chain carries TRBV25-1 and TRBJ2-2, with 9 bases identical to TRBD1. V trimming: 1 base; J trimming: 5 bases; junction bases outside the gene matches: 5. Germline CDR1 MGHDK, CDR2 SYGVNS. The CDR3 is 16 amino acids.

This chain uses TRBV28 with TRBJ1-5; possible D gene TRBD1, 5 bases. The CDR3 is 17 amino acids. The germline V gene has CDR1 MDHEN and CDR2 SYDVKM. The V gene lost 10 bases and the J gene lost 0 bases, with 22 bases spanning the gap. CDR3 bases: TGTGCCACCCGACAAATCAGGGTCCCTTATAGCAATCAGCCCCAGCATTTT. This sequence encodes CATRQIRVPYSNQPQHF.

The chain recombines TRBV27 with TRBJ1-2; tentatively, D is TRBD1 (5 bases). The CDR3 contains 14 residues. V dropped 6 bases and J dropped 3 bases, with 14 bases sitting between them. In germline, CDR1 is MNHEY, CDR2 SMNVEV (reference sequence). As DNA, the CDR3 is TGTGCCAGCAGCTATACCCCGGGGGACTATGGCTACACCTTC. This encodes CASSYTPGDYGYTF.

The chain joins TRBV27 to TRBJ2-7; D gene unclear. The V end lost 6 bases, the J end lost 3 bases, and 12 bases lay between the germline ends. This CDR3 comprises 13 residues. The germline V gene encodes CDR1 MNHEY and CDR2 SMNVEV (reference sequence). The CDR3 is CASSQDRYYEQYF. CDR3 DNA sequence: TGTGCCAGCAGCCAGGACCGATACTACGAGCAGTACTTC.

The rearrangement links TRBV4-1 to TRBJ1-2, with D perhaps TRBD1 (5 bases). Trimming pared 1 base from V and 7 bases from J, leaving 10 bases between. Germline V gene lookup returns CDR1 MGHRA and CDR2 YSYEKL. There are 13 residues in the CDR3. The CDR3, as DNA: TGCGCCAGCAGCCAAGGGGGGGTCCCTGGCTACACCTTC. This sequence encodes CASSQGGVPGYTF.

The chain recombines TRBV2 with TRBJ1-4; D unclear. This CDR3 comprises 16 residues. The germline V and J ends were trimmed by 4 bases and 5 bases, with 17 bases remaining between them. Germline assignment: CDR1 SNHLY and CDR2 FYNNEI. CDR3 protein: CASSVQPTPQNEKLFF. The CDR3 nucleotides read TGTGCCAGCAGTGTCCAACCCACCCCCCAGAATGAAAAACTGTTTTTT.

Only one count was recorded for this clone. J is TRBJ1-5 and V is TRBV2, with TRBD1 as a possible D gene (5 bases). V dropped 5 bases and J dropped 1 base, with 9 bases sitting between them. Per the germline V gene, CDR1 is SNHLY and CDR2 is FYNNEI. This CDR3 contains 14 residues. This CDR3 is CASSRRDSNQPQHF. The CDR3, as DNA: TGTGCCAGCAGTAGGCGGGACAGCAATCAGCCCCAGCATTTT.

The chain uses TRBV6-6 and TRBJ1-4, with D hard to call. CDR1 is MNHNY and CDR2 is SVGAGI in the germline V gene (reference sequence). The CDR3 is made up of 11 amino acids. V shed 6 bases and J shed 10 bases, with 9 bases lying between them. CDR3 DNA: TGTGCCAGCAGCGAAGAACGAAAACTGTTTTTT. As protein: CASSEERKLFF.

This clone has just one count. The rearrangement joins TRBV9 to TRBJ2-1; either TRBD1 or TRBD2 may fit D (5 bases each). This CDR3 has 16 residues. V lost 4 bases to trimming and J lost 2 bases, with 16 bases between them. Germline V CDR1 and CDR2: SGDLS, YYNGEE. CDR3 protein: CASSPEGRGAYNEQFF. The CDR3 DNA reads as TGTGCCAGCAGCCCCGAGGGGAGAGGAGCCTACAATGAGCAGTTCTTC. Filled out from reference TRBV9 and TRBJ2-1, the complete variable domain reads DSGVTQTPKHLITATGQRVTLRCSPRSGDLSVYWYQQSLDQGLQFLIQYYNGEERAKGNILERFSAQQFPDLHSELNLSSLELGDSALYFCASSPEGRGAYNEQFFGPGTRLTVL.